This T cell receptor beta chain appears in the sequencing data of a study of spatial heterogeneity in lung cancer. As for the study in general: The count of detected beta-chain sequences consistently exceeded that of alpha-chain sequences.

Every individual TCR cDNA molecule carried its own unique molecular identifier, which allowed correction of PCR and sequencing errors. MiXCR was run by TCRdb on the 5' RACE reads, yielding one entry per CDR3 protein. The table shows under 20,000 distinct CDR3 sequences, with 5.7% occurring only once. The length of the CDR3 is 15 residues. V lost 2 bases, J lost 8 bases, and 7 bases stayed unmatched. The V gene's germline CDR1 is SGHRS and CDR2 YFSETQ. Points from the study as a whole: Higher tumor mutation counts went along with higher counts of expanded intratumoral alpha and beta TCRs.

Regarding time point: sample taken at primary tumor resection. Donation came from around 72 patients with untreated early-stage non-small cell lung cancer. TCRs were sequenced from unsorted whole RNA of tumor, nontumor lung or PBMC. This clonotype was counted many times. Its matching antigen is unknown. The sample in question was lung tumor tissue, obtained at surgery. This TCR was recovered from a female donor with early-stage non-small cell lung cancer. J is TRBJ1-6 and V is TRBV5-1; 7 positions agree with TRBD1. CDR3 coding DNA: TGCGCCAGCAGCTTAAGGACAGGTCCTGATTCACCCCTCCACTTT. Amino acid sequence: CASSLRTGPDSPLHF.